This T cell receptor beta chain was found in a study of T-cell reconstitution after alpha-beta-depleted transplantation in children (TCRdb year 2016). Some background on the complete study: The study quantitatively tracked T-cell immune reconstitution after TCRalphabeta/CD19-depleted allogeneic hematopoietic cell transplantation in children using TCR repertoire profiling.

The sample's treatment or condition, from its label and the paper: allogeneic hematopoietic cell transplantation with graft depleted of TCRalphabeta T cells and CD19 B cells. The transplant recipients were children given TCRalphabeta/CD19-depleted allogeneic hematopoietic cell grafts. Library prep was done by PCR. The data were produced on an Illumina HiSeq 2500. Molecular barcoding was employed in the preparation of TCR libraries, with unique molecular identifiers being used to normalize TCRbeta repertoire quantification. In TCRdb, the public reads were trimmed at Q25 with fastp and aligned with MiXCR, with productive beta chains retained. Each entry is one CDR3 protein sequence, shown with its most common DNA and genes. The sample table contains approximately 400,000 distinct CDR3 sequences; only one count was recorded for roughly 16% of them. The ten largest clones add up to around 28% of the sample.

Summary of the overall study and its limitations: Apparently early alphabetaT-cell count recovery about two months after transplant reportedly relied on only several hundred rapidly expanded clones derived from non-depleted graft cells. Over subsequent months, a decline in hyperexpanded clone frequencies was noted, and after one year, T-cell counts and TCRbeta diversity were mostly ascribed to newly produced T cells. In some patients, high TCRbeta diversity at day 60 was attributed to recipient T cells and intrathymic progenitors that had survived conditioning.

Worth noting for this clonotype: Its specific antigen is unknown. No much larger clone is present one base from it, and per-base qualities are unavailable.

Inclusive of the bounding cysteine and phenylalanine, the CDR3 is 14 residues long. Only CDR3 DNA remains: 42 bases, in frame from the first base. CDR1 LGHNA and CDR2 YSLEER were looked up in the germline V gene. The V end gives up 4 bases and the J end 4 bases, leaving 4 bases in the junction not matched to a gene. This sample comprised PBMCs, mostly from graft donor cells, obtained 360 days after TCRalphabeta/CD19-depleted stem cell transplant. The chain employs TRBV4-3 and TRBJ2-1, and 7 junction bases match TRBD1. This sequence was found in a boy under three years old who had a stem cell transplant for Wiskott-Aldrich syndrome, so the T cells may come from the graft donor. CDR3 sequence: CASSPRQGYNEQFF. In nucleotides, the sequence is TGCGCCAGCAGCCCGCGACAGGGATACAATGAGCAGTTCTTC.